This entry is about one T cell receptor (beta chain). The antigen is not known. Deletions cut 2 bases from V and 0 bases from J, with 11 bases between. Germline loops: CDR1 MNHNS, CDR2 SASEGT. The CDR3 totals 15 residues. At the time of sampling, donors were nominally healthy, though unrecorded immune exposures were likely. This sample was included in a study of cytomegalovirus exposure and HLA in healthy donors. Regarding the study as a whole: Most TCRs appeared rarely, but some public TCRs recurred in many donors. A previous analysis found most TCR beta V segments productive roughly 87% or roughly 30% of the time. A later analysis linked a missense variant in DCLRE1C to the trimming of TCR beta V and J genes.

PCR used 60 Vbeta primers and 13 Jbeta primers. Measured with immunoSEQ multiplex PCR; TCRdb has only the in-frame clones, and not every one. The sample includes about 130,000 clones. The receptor was derived from a woman in her thirties or forties in good health and CMV-seropositive. The genes are TRBV6-1 and TRBJ2-7, with D possibly TRBD2 on 6 matching bases. The sample consisted of PBMCs. In nucleotides, the CDR3 is TGTGCCAGCAGTGAAATGGGGGGTCTCTCCTACGAGCAGTACTTC. This translates into CASSEMGGLSYEQYF.